This TCR beta chain was sequenced during a study of T cell clusters in autoimmune cytopenias. TRB rearrangements were amplified by touch-down multiplex PCR with mixed TRB-A/B primers. Following a re-call of the multiplex PCR reads, TCRdb has one entry per CDR3 protein and lacks DNA. The listing contains over 9,500 distinct CDR3 sequences. Germline V gives CDR1 SGHRS, CDR2 YFSETQ. The CDR3 spans 15 residues. Each sample's input was about 250 ng genomic DNA, roughly 38,000 genome equivalents. This sample also appeared in a second study, on T cell repertoires in aging, cancer and after chemotherapy. From that second work: Repeat sampling of healthy donors over several months to years showed clear clonal overlap. About 8.8 million TCR reads were in the whole dataset.

This TCR came from a human donor in good health. The chain is built from TRBV5-1 and TRBJ2-1. The source material was peripheral blood. CDR3 amino acids: CASSLGGAGYNEQFF. The complete variable domain, with remaining parts taken from reference TRBV5-1 and TRBJ2-1, reads KAGVTQTPRYLIKTRGQQVTLSCSPISGHRSVSWYQQTPGQGLQFLFEYFSETQRNKGNFPGRFSGRQFSNSRSEMNVSTLELGDSALYLCASSLGGAGYNEQFFGPGTRLTVL.